Sample share makes the clone carrying this TCR beta chain medium-sized (0.01 to 0.1%). The sample is drawn from a study of radiotherapy plus CTLA-4 blockade in lung cancer. About the research overall: Disease control was seen in 25% to 40% of patients, objective responses in about 19%.

This CDR3 contains 17 residues. In germline, CDR1 is SGHVS, CDR2 FQNEAQ. The ends were cut back, 1 base at V and 0 bases at J, with 16 bases in the middle. The data were produced by immunoSEQ multiplex PCR, yet TCRdb's version contains in-frame clones alone and is incomplete. The data show 70,000 to 95,000 clones, with under 85% seen just once and approximately 14% held by the top ten. The sample was peripheral blood, taken from a patient treated with radiotherapy plus ipilimumab. The V call is TRBV7-8, the J call TRBJ2-7, with a possible D match to TRBD1 (6 bases). The receptor comes from a human donor with non-small cell lung cancer that progressed on radiotherapy plus ipilimumab. The CDR3 DNA reads as TGTGCCAGCAGCTTAGGAGCCGGGACAAGATTCTCCTACGAGCAGTACTTC. Translating it yields CASSLGAGTRFSYEQYF.